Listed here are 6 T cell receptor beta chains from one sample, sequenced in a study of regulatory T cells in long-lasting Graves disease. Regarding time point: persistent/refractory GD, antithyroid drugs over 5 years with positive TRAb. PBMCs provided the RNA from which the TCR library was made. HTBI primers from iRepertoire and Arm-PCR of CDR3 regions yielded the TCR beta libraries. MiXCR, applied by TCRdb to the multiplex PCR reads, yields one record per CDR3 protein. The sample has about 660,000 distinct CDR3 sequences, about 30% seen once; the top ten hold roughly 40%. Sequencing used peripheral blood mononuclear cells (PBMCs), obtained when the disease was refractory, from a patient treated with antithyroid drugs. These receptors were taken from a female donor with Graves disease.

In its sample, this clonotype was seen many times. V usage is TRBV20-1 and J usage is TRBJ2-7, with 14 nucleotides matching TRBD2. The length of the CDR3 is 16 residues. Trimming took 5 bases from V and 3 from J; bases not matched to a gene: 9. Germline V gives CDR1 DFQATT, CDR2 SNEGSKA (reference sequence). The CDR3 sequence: CSALFPGLAGDYEQYF. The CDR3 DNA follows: TGCAGTGCTCTATTCCCGGGACTAGCGGGGGACTACGAGCAGTACTTC.

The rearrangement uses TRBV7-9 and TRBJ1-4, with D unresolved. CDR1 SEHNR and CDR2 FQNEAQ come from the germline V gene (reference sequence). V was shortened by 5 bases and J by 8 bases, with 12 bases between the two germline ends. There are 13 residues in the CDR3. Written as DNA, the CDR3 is TGTGCCAGCAGCCCGGACCGCTCCGAAAAACTGTTTTTT. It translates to CASSPDRSEKLFF.

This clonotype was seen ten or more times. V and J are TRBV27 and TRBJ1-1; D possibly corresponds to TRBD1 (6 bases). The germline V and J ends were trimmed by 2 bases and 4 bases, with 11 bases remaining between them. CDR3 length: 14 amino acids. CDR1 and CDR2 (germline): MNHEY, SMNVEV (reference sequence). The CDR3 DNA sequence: TGTGCCAGCAGTTTAAAGGACAGATCCACTGAAGCTTTCTTT. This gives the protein CASSLKDRSTEAFF.

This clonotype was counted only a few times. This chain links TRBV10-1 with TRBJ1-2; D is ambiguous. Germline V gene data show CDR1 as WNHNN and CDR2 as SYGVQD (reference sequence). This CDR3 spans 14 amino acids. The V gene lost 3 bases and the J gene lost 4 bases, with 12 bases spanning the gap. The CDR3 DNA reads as TGCGCCAGCAGTGATCAACTAGACCCCTATGGCTACACCTTC. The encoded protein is CASSDQLDPYGYTF.

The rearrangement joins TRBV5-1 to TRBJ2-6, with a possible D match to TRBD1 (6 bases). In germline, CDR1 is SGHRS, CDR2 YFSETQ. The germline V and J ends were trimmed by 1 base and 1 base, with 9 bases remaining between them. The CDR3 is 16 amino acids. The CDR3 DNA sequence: TGCGCCAGCAGCTTGTCCCAGGGGTCTGGGGCCAACGTCCTGACTTTC. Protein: CASSLSQGSGANVLTF.

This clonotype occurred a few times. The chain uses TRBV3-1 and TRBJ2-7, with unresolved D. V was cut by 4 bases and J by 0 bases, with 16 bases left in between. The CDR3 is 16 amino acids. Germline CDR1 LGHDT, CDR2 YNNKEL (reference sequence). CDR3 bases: TGTGCCAGCAGCCGTACCCAAGGTGGCAGCTCCTACGAGCAGTACTTC. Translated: CASSRTQGGSSYEQYF.